A single sample gave rise to the 32 T cell receptor beta chains below, sequenced in a study of cytotoxic CD8 clonotypes in ibrutinib-treated CLL. The data were produced by immunoSEQ multiplex PCR, yet TCRdb's version contains in-frame clones alone and is incomplete. The sample includes about 120,000 clones, about 50% of them seen just once. This specimen was PBMCs, taken after 24 months of ibrutinib treatment. All receptors come from a human donor with chronic lymphocytic leukemia.

The rearrangement uses TRBV19 and TRBJ2-1, with 8 bases identical to TRBD2. This CDR3 contains 14 residues. The trim removed 5 bases at V and 9 bases at J, leaving 9 bases unmatched. In germline, CDR1 is LNHDA, CDR2 SQIVND (reference sequence). The CDR3 DNA reads as TGTGCCAGTAGTTCCAGCGGGGGACGAGGTGAGCAGTTCTTC. It codes for CASSSSGGRGEQFF.

This chain joins TRBV19 and TRBJ2-1; D is possibly TRBD1 or TRBD2 (6 bases each). Deletions cut 4 bases from V and 10 bases from J, with 20 bases between. The length of the CDR3 is 15 residues. Germline lookup yields CDR1 LNHDA and CDR2 SQIVND (reference sequence). The CDR3 reads CASSRPGARSHEQFF. CDR3 DNA: TGTGCCAGTAGTAGGCCGGGGGCGCGGTCCCACGAGCAGTTCTTC.

V and J are TRBV9 and TRBJ2-7; 7 bases fit TRBD2. In germline, CDR1 is SGDLS, CDR2 YYNGEE. V dropped 2 bases and J dropped 6; count of bases not matched to a gene: 11. The CDR3 covers 15 residues. The CDR3 is CASSVRAGNYGEQYF. The CDR3 nucleotides are TGTGCCAGCAGCGTCAGAGCGGGGAATTACGGCGAGCAGTACTTC.

The chain combines TRBV10-3 with TRBJ2-3; TRBD1 agrees at 7 bases. J gave up 4 bases and V 2 bases, and 6 bases lay outside the gene matches. CDR1 is ENHRY and CDR2 is SYGVKD in the germline V gene. This CDR3 is 15 amino acids long. CDR3 coding DNA: TGTGCCATCAGTGAGGAGGGGGCGAGGGCAGATACGCAGTATTTT. Protein sequence: CAISEEGARADTQYF.

The gene calls are TRBV5-5 and TRBJ1-4; 9 bases align to TRBD1. V lost 6 bases, J lost 8 bases, and 11 bases stayed unmatched. Germline CDR1 is SGHKS and CDR2 is YYEKEE (reference sequence). This CDR3 spans 15 amino acids. CDR3 nucleotides: TGTGCCAGCAACTTTGGGGACAGGGAAGGAGAAAAACTGTTTTTT. It translates to CASNFGDREGEKLFF.

This clone was counted a few times. The chain links TRBV7-2 to TRBJ1-1; D unclear. The V and J ends lost 6 bases and 1 base respectively, with 15 bases between them. The CDR3 contains 15 residues. Germline V CDR1 and CDR2: SGHTA, FQGNSA. CDR3: CASSPLFSGNTEAFF. CDR3 nucleotide sequence: TGTGCCAGCAGTCCCCTTTTCTCGGGGAACACTGAAGCTTTCTTT.

The chain joins TRBV15 to TRBJ1-1; 7 nucleotides align to TRBD1. This CDR3 has 15 residues. Germline CDR1 and CDR2: LNHNV and YYDKDF (reference sequence). Trimming cost V 6 bases and J 6 bases; bases outside gene matches: 13. CDR3 bases: TGTGCCACCAGGGGATCCGAGGGGGCCCACGCTGAAGCTTTCTTT. Encoded protein: CATRGSEGAHAEAFF.

This clone was seen ten or more times. V and J are TRBV5-1 and TRBJ1-2; 7 bases line up with TRBD1. The CDR3 has 17 residues. Germline V gives CDR1 SGHRS, CDR2 YFSETQ. With V trimmed by 0 bases and J by 3 bases, 11 bases remained unmatched. The CDR3 DNA follows: TGCGCCAGCAGCTTGGGCCCACAGGGGATTTTGGACTATGGCTACACCTTC. Its protein is CASSLGPQGILDYGYTF.

The chain links TRBV5-1 to TRBJ2-5; perhaps TRBD1 as D (5 bases). CDR1 is SGHRS and CDR2 is YFSETQ in the germline V gene. V gave up 2 bases and J gave up 5 bases, with 16 bases separating them. The CDR3 extends over 15 amino acids. CDR3 coding DNA: TGCGCCAGCAGCTTTGCTCAGGGTACCATTGAGACCCAGTACTTC. This translates into CASSFAQGTIETQYF.

The chain carries TRBV7-7 and TRBJ1-5; the match to TRBD1 covers 10 bases. Trimming took 4 bases from V and 4 from J; bases not matched to a gene: 22. The V gene's germline CDR1 is SSHAT and CDR2 FNYEAQ (reference sequence). The CDR3 has 21 residues. The CDR3 is CASSSDTQRRQGARWNQPQHF. Here the CDR3 DNA reads TGTGCCAGCAGCTCCGATACCCAGAGGCGACAGGGGGCACGTTGGAATCAGCCCCAGCATTTT.

This clone was counted a few times. The chain is built from TRBV5-6 and TRBJ1-2; D may be TRBD1 (5 bases). The length of the CDR3 is 13 residues. Germline-derived CDR1 and CDR2 are SGHDT and YYEEEE. Trimming took off 1 base at V and 8 bases at J, with 12 bases between the two ends. The CDR3 DNA reads as TGTGCCAGCAGCTTGCCCGGGGCCACGGGCTACACCTTC. Protein sequence: CASSLPGATGYTF. Full variable domain (rest looked up from reference TRBV5-6 and TRBJ1-2): DAGVTQSPTHLIKTRGQQVTLRCSPKSGHDTVSWYQQALGQGPQFIFQYYEEEERQRGNFPDRFSGHQFPNYSSELNVNALLLGDSALYLCASSLPGATGYTFGSGTRLTVV.

V usage is TRBV19 and J usage is TRBJ2-7; no definite D call. Deletions cut 1 base from V and 0 bases from J, with 4 bases between. This CDR3 has 13 residues. Per germline, CDR1 LNHDA and CDR2 SQIVND (reference sequence). CDR3 sequence (DNA): TGTGCCAGTAGTATAGGGGACTCCTACGAGCAGTACTTC. This encodes CASSIGDSYEQYF. Combining the CDR3 with reference TRBV19 and TRBJ2-7 gives the whole variable domain DGGITQSPKYLFRKEGQNVTLSCEQNLNHDAMYWYRQDPGQGLRLIYYSQIVNDFQKGDIAEGYSVSREKKESFPLTVTSAQKNPTAFYLCASSIGDSYEQYFGPGTRLTVT.

This clone occurred a few times. The rearrangement uses TRBV2 and TRBJ1-5; TRBD1 might be the D (6 bases). The germline V gene has CDR1 SNHLY and CDR2 FYNNEI. Trimming pared 8 bases from V and 0 bases from J, leaving 8 bases between. The CDR3 has 13 residues. CDR3 region: CASQGYSNQPQHF. The CDR3 DNA reads as TGTGCCAGCCAGGGGTATAGCAATCAGCCCCAGCATTTT.

CDR3 nucleotides: TGTGCCAGCAGCCCCCACCCAACTAGCGGGGAGCAGTTCTTC. Its protein is CASSPHPTSGEQFF. The chain links TRBV11-3 to TRBJ2-1, with TRBD2 identical over 9 bases. The ends lost 5 bases at V and 10 bases at J; junction bases unmatched: 9. The CDR3 consists of 14 residues. Germline CDR1 reads SGHNT; CDR2 reads YENEEA.

This chain joins TRBV5-1 and TRBJ1-4; D remains unclear. This CDR3 is 11 amino acids long. Trimming pared 6 bases from V and 8 bases from J, leaving 8 bases between. From germline, CDR1 is SGHRS and CDR2 YFSETQ. The CDR3 sequence: CASKGGEKLFF. CDR3 nucleotides: TGCGCCAGCAAAGGAGGGGAAAAACTGTTTTTT.

The genes are TRBV27 and TRBJ2-1; tentatively, D is TRBD2 (5 bases). The V end was cut by 1 base, the J end by 0 bases, with 13 bases between. CDR1 and CDR2 from the germline V gene are MNHEY and SMNVEV (reference sequence). The CDR3 extends over 17 amino acids. The CDR3 nucleotides are TGTGCCAGCAGTTTATTCTCTACGGGGAGCTCCTACAATGAGCAGTTCTTC. The encoded protein is CASSLFSTGSSYNEQFF.

V gene TRBV29-1 combines with J gene TRBJ2-3; 8 bases are a match to TRBD2. Germline CDR1 and CDR2: SQVTM and ANQGSEA. This CDR3 spans 15 amino acids. V shed 3 bases and J 0 bases; nucleotides not matched to a gene: 5. CDR3 region: CSVDGGATSTDTQYF. The CDR3 DNA reads as TGCAGCGTTGACGGGGGGGCTACGAGCACAGATACGCAGTATTTT.

The V gene is TRBV6-1, the J gene TRBJ2-3, with D uncertain. The ends were cut back, 5 bases at V and 0 bases at J, with 12 bases in the middle. Germline lookup yields CDR1 MNHNS and CDR2 SASEGT. This CDR3 contains 15 residues. CDR3 sequence: CASSFEVSSTDTQYF. The CDR3 DNA sequence: TGTGCCAGCAGTTTCGAAGTGTCTAGCACAGATACGCAGTATTTT.

The V call is TRBV19, the J call TRBJ1-1; no clear D. The germline V gene has CDR1 LNHDA and CDR2 SQIVND (reference sequence). CDR3 length: 15 amino acids. Deletions cut 4 bases from V and 6 bases from J, with 18 bases between. CDR3 residues: CASSTSGNPEAEAFF. The CDR3 DNA follows: TGTGCCAGTAGTACATCCGGAAACCCTGAGGCTGAAGCTTTCTTT.

The chain uses TRBV11-2 and TRBJ1-2; 10 bases align to TRBD1. This CDR3 has 16 residues. The germline V gene encodes CDR1 SGHAT and CDR2 FQNNGV. Unmatched junction bases numbered 10, after V lost 1 base and J lost 8 bases. The CDR3 nucleotides are TGTGCCAGCAGCTTAGGGCTGGGACAGGGGTCGAGAGGCTACACCTTC. Translated: CASSLGLGQGSRGYTF.

The gene calls are TRBV11-2 and TRBJ2-7, with 13 bases identical to TRBD2. Losses at the gene ends were 5 bases for V and 3 bases for J; bases not matched to a gene: 4. The length of the CDR3 is 15 residues. CDR1 and CDR2 (germline): SGHAT, FQNNGV. The CDR3 DNA sequence: TGTGCCAGCAGCCTCAGGACTAGCGGGGGCTACGAGCAGTACTTC. Translation: CASSLRTSGGYEQYF.

The chain combines TRBV4-1 with TRBJ1-5; D is perhaps TRBD1 (5 bases). This CDR3 is built from 16 residues. Trimming cost V 8 bases and J 6 bases, with 23 bases left between them. The germline CDR1 and CDR2 sequences are MGHRA and YSYEKL. The CDR3 DNA reads as TGCGCCAGCTTGAATGTGGACACCCGAACGGGTCAGCCCCAGCATTTT. Residues: CASLNVDTRTGQPQHF.

This clone was counted a few times. This rearrangement joins TRBV6-1 to TRBJ1-4, with D unclear. Germline CDR1 is MNHNS and CDR2 is SASEGT. The CDR3 is 14 residues long. Trimming removed 5 bases from V and 7 bases from J, with 14 bases in between. The CDR3 DNA reads as TGTGCCAGCAGTCCCATCGGGTTTGGTGAAAAACTGTTTTTT. It encodes CASSPIGFGEKLFF.

The V gene is TRBV7-2, the J gene TRBJ2-5, with D hard to call. Germline V gene lookup returns CDR1 SGHTA and CDR2 FQGNSA. The CDR3 covers 11 residues. The V end lost 4 bases, the J end lost 7 bases, and 7 bases lay between the germline ends. CDR3 loop: CASSSKWTQYF. The CDR3 DNA reads TGTGCCAGCAGCTCAAAGTGGACCCAGTACTTC.

The rearrangement links TRBV28 to TRBJ1-1, with D possibly being TRBD1 (6 bases). This CDR3 has 14 amino acids. Germline CDR1 reads MDHEN; CDR2 reads SYDVKM. The V and J ends lost 6 bases and 0 bases respectively, with 11 bases between them. CDR3 amino acids: CASSGQPVNTEAFF. CDR3 bases: TGTGCCAGCAGCGGACAGCCTGTGAACACTGAAGCTTTCTTT. The whole variable domain, remainder taken from reference TRBV28 and TRBJ1-1, is DVKVTQSSRYLVKRTGEKVFLECVQDMDHENMFWYRQDPGLGLRLIYFSYDVKMKEKGDIPEGYSVSREKKERFSLILESASTNQTSMYLCASSGQPVNTEAFFGQGTRLTVV.

In nucleotides, the CDR3 is TGTGCCAGCAGGGAGGGGGGGCCGAGTCAGCCCCAGCATTTT. As protein: CASREGGPSQPQHF. The rearrangement joins TRBV27 to TRBJ1-5, with D tentatively TRBD1 (6 bases). CDR1 and CDR2 from the germline V gene are MNHEY and SMNVEV (reference sequence). This CDR3 has 14 residues. The V end lost 6 bases, the J end lost 6 bases, and 15 bases lay between the germline ends.

V usage is TRBV7-2 and J usage is TRBJ1-1, with 8 nucleotides matching TRBD1. CDR3 size: 12 residues. Germline trimming cut 5 bases from V and 11 bases from J; bases unmatched to any gene: 7. Looked up from germline, CDR1 is SGHTA and CDR2 is FQGNSA. The CDR3 loop is CASSLTDRVAFF. CDR3 nucleotide sequence: TGTGCCAGCAGCCTTACGGACAGGGTGGCTTTCTTT.

The CDR3 protein is CASRLDNAGTEAFF. CDR3 sequence (DNA): TGTGCCAGCCGGCTCGATAACGCGGGAACTGAAGCTTTCTTT. The chain is built from TRBV11-1 and TRBJ1-1; D is undetermined. The CDR3 runs 14 residues. Trimming stripped 8 bases from V and 5 bases from J, with 18 bases between. CDR1 SGHAT and CDR2 FQDESV come from the germline V gene (reference sequence).

J is TRBJ2-7 and V is TRBV9, with TRBD1 as a possible D gene (7 bases). V gave up 2 bases and J gave up 9 bases, with 15 bases separating them. Germline CDR1 SGDLS, CDR2 YYNGEE. This CDR3 spans 13 amino acids. The CDR3 coding sequence is TGTGCCAGCAGCGTCTCGACAGGGCGGGGGCAGTACTTC. This encodes CASSVSTGRGQYF.

The rearrangement joins TRBV11-2 to TRBJ2-7; D unclear. V lost 2 bases and J 6 bases, leaving 5 bases between the germline ends. Germline assignment: CDR1 SGHAT and CDR2 FQNNGV. This CDR3 spans 11 amino acids. The CDR3 coding sequence is TGTGCCAGCAGCTTACTTCGCGAGCAGTACTTC. It is translated as CASSLLREQYF.

This clone was detected only a few times. The V and J genes are TRBV9 and TRBJ2-5; D is uncertain. CDR3 length: 13 residues. Germline CDR1 SGDLS, CDR2 YYNGEE. Trimming stripped 3 bases from V and 1 base from J, with 7 bases between. CDR3 region: CASSDTPQETQYF. CDR3 sequence (DNA): TGTGCCAGCAGCGATACCCCCCAAGAGACCCAGTACTTC. The whole variable domain, remainder taken from reference TRBV9 and TRBJ2-5, is DSGVTQTPKHLITATGQRVTLRCSPRSGDLSVYWYQQSLDQGLQFLIQYYNGEERAKGNILERFSAQQFPDLHSELNLSSLELGDSALYFCASSDTPQETQYFGPGTRLLVL.

This chain connects TRBV11-1 to TRBJ2-5; 9 bases agree with TRBD1. The CDR3 is made up of 16 amino acids. Looked up from germline, CDR1 is SGHAT and CDR2 is FQDESV (reference sequence). V shed 5 bases and J 5 bases; nucleotides not matched to a gene: 12. Here the CDR3 reads CASSAFTGGVSETQYF. As DNA, the CDR3 is TGTGCCAGCAGCGCCTTCACAGGGGGCGTATCGGAGACCCAGTACTTC.